The rows below give T cell receptor beta chains drawn from one sample of a study of immune characterization of retroperitoneal liposarcoma. Each CDR3 protein gets one entry after TCRdb re-called the PCR reads with MiXCR. The sample shows approximately 10,000 distinct CDR3 sequences, under 35% of them seen only once. The sample taken for sequencing was tumor tissue. The receptors here all came from a female donor with retroperitoneal liposarcoma. Each CDR3 is given with its conserved first and last residue. The D gene is left open where the match is weak. Expanded clones are given a class, and other clones once, few, many or no size at all.

j_call,d_call,clone_size,v_call,cdr3_nt,cdr3_aa
TRBJ1-1,-,-,TRBV6-1,TGTGCCAGCAGTGAAGGACAGCACACTGAAGCTTTCTTT,CASSEGQHTEAFF
TRBJ2-4,-,medium-sized,TRBV6-1,TGTGCCAGCAGTGAAGGGGGTGCCAAAAACATTCAGTACTTC,CASSEGGAKNIQYF
TRBJ2-1,-,-,TRBV5-1,TGCGCCAGCAGCGCGGGTATCGGGACTGGCCCGGGGGAGCAGTTCTTC,CASSAGIGTGPGEQFF
TRBJ1-1,-,few,TRBV7-2,TGTGCCAGCAGGTTGGGAGCACGGGACACTGAAGCTTTCTTT,CASRLGARDTEAFF
TRBJ2-1,-,-,TRBV12-3/TRBV12-4,TGTGCCAGCAGTTTAACTAGCATGAATGAGCAGTTCTTC,CASSLTSMNEQFF
TRBJ2-1,-,medium-sized,TRBV7-2,TGTGCCAGCAGCTTATTCGTGTCGACAGGCTACTCCTACGAGCAGTTCTTC,CASSLFVSTGYSYEQFF
TRBJ2-5,-,many,TRBV7-6,TGTGCCAGCAGCTCGAGGCTTCGGGGAAATGAGCAGTACTTC,CASSSRLRGNEQYF
TRBJ2-7,TRBD1,medium-sized,TRBV7-6,TGTGCCAGCAGTACAGGGGGTTTGAGCTACGAGCAGTACTTC,CASSTGGLSYEQYF
TRBJ2-7,-,-,TRBV12-3/TRBV12-4,TGTGCCAGCAGTTTACTGGGCAGCTACGAGCAGTACTTC,CASSLLGSYEQYF
TRBJ1-2,-,few,TRBV12-5,TGTGCTAGTGGTTTGGATCAGGGGAGCTACACCTTC,CASGLDQGSYTF
TRBJ2-3,-,few,TRBV6-6,TGTGCCAGCAGTTTCGCCGATACGCAGTATTTT,CASSFADTQYF
TRBJ2-1,-,-,TRBV6-1,TGTGCCAGCAGTAACACCCGAGCGGAGCAGTTCTTC,CASSNTRAEQFF
TRBJ2-6,-,-,TRBV19,TGTGCCAGTAGTCCAAGGAGGCTCTCTGGGGCCAACGTCCTGACTTTC,CASSPRRLSGANVLTF
TRBJ2-7,TRBD2,-,TRBV6-1,TGTGCCAGCAGTTCTAGCGGGGGCTACAATGAGCAGTACTTC,CASSSSGGYNEQYF
TRBJ2-7,TRBD2,many,TRBV6-1,TGTGCCAGCAGTATCGGGACTAGCGGGAGCCGGGCCTACGAGCAGTACTTC,CASSIGTSGSRAYEQYF
TRBJ1-2,-,medium-sized,TRBV6-1,TGTGCCAGCAAGGCCCAGAGAGACGGGGGAGACACCTTC,CASKAQRDGGDTF
TRBJ2-1,-,-,TRBV7-3,TGTGCCAGCAGCCCCCTCCAGCGGGCCTCTCTCAATGAGCAGTTCTTC,CASSPLQRASLNEQFF
TRBJ2-5,TRBD1,many,TRBV7-9,TGTGCCAGCAGCTTAGCCGGGACAGGGCGCCAAGAGACCCAGTACTTC,CASSLAGTGRQETQYF
TRBJ2-1,-,-,TRBV11-3,TGTGCCAGCAGCTTACCCACAGGGCGCACCGAGCAGTTCTTC,CASSLPTGRTEQFF
TRBJ2-7,-,few,TRBV7-2,TGTGCCAGCAGCTTATCTCCTAGCCTCTCCTACGAGCAGTACTTC,CASSLSPSLSYEQYF
TRBJ2-7,-,-,TRBV7-8,TGTGCCAGCGCGAAGGGGAGGTACTACGAGCAGTACTTC,CASAKGRYYEQYF
TRBJ2-6,-,-,TRBV6-6,TGTGCCAGCAGTTATTCCTTCTCTGGGGCCAACGTCCTGACTTTC,CASSYSFSGANVLTF
TRBJ2-3,TRBD2,many,TRBV7-8,TGTGCCAGCAGCTTAGTGGGACTAGCGGGAGCAGATACGCAGTATTTT,CASSLVGLAGADTQYF
TRBJ2-1,-,-,TRBV7-9,TGTGCCAGCAGCCCCCTCCCATCCAATGAGCAGTTCTTC,CASSPLPSNEQFF
TRBJ2-2,TRBD2,few,TRBV4-1,TGCGCCAGCACCCAGAGACTAGCGGGGAACACCGGGGAGCTGTTTTTT,CASTQRLAGNTGELFF